This TCR beta chain emerged from a study of blood T cell repertoires in COVID-19. Source study methods: Nucleated cell number was recorded as an estimate derived from reference gene primer amplification. TCRdb keeps only in-frame clones here, not all; method: immunoSEQ multiplex PCR. For V, J and clone size, that table is used; D and trimming come from the DNA. The sample records roughly 500,000 clones, 85% to 90% being singletons. This CDR3 has 18 amino acids. Germline loops: CDR1 KGHDR, CDR2 SFDVKD. With 3 bases clipped from V and 0 bases from J, the junction kept 9 bases outside the gene matches. Sequencing input: PBMCs or T cells enriched from blood (not recorded which). This chain connects TRBV24-1 to TRBJ2-2; 7 nucleotides align to TRBD1. This clonotype was obtained from a middle-aged woman who had recovered from COVID-19. The CDR3 spells CATSDTLWTGTNTGELFF. Written as DNA, the CDR3 is TGTGCCACCAGTGATACACTCTGGACAGGAACGAACACCGGGGAGCTGTTTTTT.